These 15 T cell receptor beta chains were sequenced from one sample in a study of shared clonotypes between healthy human individuals. Some clones are missing from TCRdb's copy, which holds only in-frame ones; the method was immunoSEQ multiplex PCR. This table has approximately 1.5 million clones, approximately 98.5% appearing once. Sequenced input: naive CD4+ T cells sorted from blood. The subset was: CD45RA+ positively selected. Receptors originate from a man aged 25 to 45 in good health.

The genes are TRBV27 and TRBJ1-5, with TRBD1 matching 8 bases. There are 17 residues in the CDR3. Trimming cost V 5 bases and J 3 bases; bases outside gene matches: 12. Looked up from germline, CDR1 is MNHEY and CDR2 is SMNVEV (reference sequence). The CDR3: CASSRKTTGVNNQPQHF. Here the CDR3 DNA reads TGTGCCAGCAGTAGAAAGACGACAGGGGTGAACAATCAGCCCCAGCATTTT.

The V gene is TRBV6-6, the J gene TRBJ2-7, with D unresolved. The V gene lost 7 bases and the J gene lost 4 bases, with 11 bases spanning the gap. Germline V gene sequence: CDR1 MNHNY, CDR2 SVGAGI (reference sequence). The CDR3 spans 12 residues. The CDR3 sequence is CASTSARYEQYF. DNA for the CDR3: TGTGCCAGCACATCCGCCCGGTACGAGCAGTACTTC.

The chain has TRBV27 and TRBJ2-3; a possible D gene is TRBD2 (6 bases). Trimming took 0 bases from V and 8 from J, leaving 12 bases between them. Germline CDR1 is MNHEY and CDR2 is SMNVEV (reference sequence). This CDR3 is built from 14 residues. CDR3 bases: TGTGCCAGCAGTTTATCGGTAGTGGGGGGTACGCAGTATTTT. It yields the protein CASSLSVVGGTQYF.

The chain recombines TRBV28 with TRBJ1-2; D is unclear. CDR3 length: 12 amino acids. Germline assignment: CDR1 MDHEN and CDR2 SYDVKM. Trimming stripped 5 bases from V and 10 bases from J, with 14 bases between. CDR3 sequence (DNA): TGTGCCAGCAGTCGTCCTCGACGGACCTACACCTTC. This encodes CASSRPRRTYTF.

The count of this clone is one. The V and J genes are TRBV19 and TRBJ1-4, with D uncertain. V was clipped by 2 bases and J by 4 bases, with 8 bases between them. Germline V gene lookup returns CDR1 LNHDA and CDR2 SQIVND (reference sequence). The CDR3 consists of 14 residues. The CDR3 sequence is CASSITADNEKLFF. Written as DNA, the CDR3 is TGTGCCAGTAGTATAACCGCAGATAATGAAAAACTGTTTTTT.

The chain has TRBV5-4 and TRBJ2-7, with D unresolved. Trimming cost V 0 bases and J 2 bases, with 9 bases left between them. Per germline, CDR1 SGHNT and CDR2 YYREEE (reference sequence). The CDR3 totals 14 residues. This chain's CDR3 is CASSLVRPPYEQYF. The CDR3 nucleotides read TGTGCCAGCAGCTTGGTTCGTCCCCCCTACGAGCAGTACTTC.

This chain links TRBV21-1 with TRBJ1-2; the tabulated D call, TRBD1, remains unverified against the DNA. TRBV21-1 is annotated as a pseudogene. The CDR3 length is 15 residues. CDR3 DNA sequence: TGTGCCAGCAGGGCTAGGGACAGGGGTTGGGATGGCTACACCTTC. Translation gives CASRARDRGWDGYTF.

The chain uses TRBV6-4 and TRBJ2-3, with 9 bases that match TRBD1. V shed 6 bases and J 4 bases; nucleotides not matched to a gene: 5. Looked up from germline, CDR1 is MRHNA and CDR2 is SNTAGT. The CDR3 has 14 amino acids. CDR3: CASSQQGAADTQYF. The CDR3 DNA reads TGTGCCAGCAGCCAACAGGGGGCGGCAGATACGCAGTATTTT.

The gene calls are TRBV15 and TRBJ1-4; 9 nucleotides align to TRBD1. V lost 4 bases and J lost 5; bases outside the gene matches: 5. The CDR3 is 15 residues long. Germline V lookup: CDR1 LNHNV, CDR2 YYDKDF (reference sequence). DNA for the CDR3: TGTGCCACCAGCACGCCAGGACAGGGGAATGAAAAACTGTTTTTT. Protein product: CATSTPGQGNEKLFF.

The chain links TRBV30 to TRBJ2-1; unclear D gene. CDR1 is GTSNPN and CDR2 is SVGIG in the germline V gene (reference sequence). The CDR3 runs 11 residues. The ends were cut back, 4 bases at V and 14 bases at J, with 15 bases in the middle. The CDR3 protein is CAWIVGPRKFF. The CDR3 DNA reads as TGTGCCTGGATCGTTGGGCCTAGAAAGTTCTTC.

The V gene is TRBV5-1, the J gene TRBJ1-4; 9 nucleotides agree with TRBD1. V lost 4 bases and J lost 8; bases outside the gene matches: 12. This CDR3 has 16 amino acids. CDR1 and CDR2 from the germline V gene are SGHRS and YFSETQ. The CDR3 DNA reads as TGCGCCAGCAGCCTCACCGCGGGACAGGGTTACGAAAAACTGTTTTTT. It is translated as CASSLTAGQGYEKLFF.

The chain joins TRBV5-4 to TRBJ2-3; D unresolved. CDR1 and CDR2 (germline): SGHNT, YYREEE (reference sequence). The CDR3 length is 14 residues. V gave up 9 bases and J gave up 0 bases, with 14 bases separating them. This CDR3 is CATLDGSSTDTQYF. Here the CDR3 DNA reads TGTGCCACCTTGGACGGATCGAGCACAGATACGCAGTATTTT. The full variable domain, its missing parts supplied by reference TRBV5-4 and TRBJ2-3, is ETGVTQSPTHLIKTRGQQVTLRCSSQSGHNTVSWYQQALGQGPQFIFQYYREEENGRGNFPPRFSGLQFPNYSSELNVNALELDDSALYLCATLDGSSTDTQYFGPGTRLTVL.

For this clone: Other nucleotide sequences in the sample specify the same CDR3. The V call is TRBV5-1, the J call TRBJ2-2, with D unclear. This CDR3 comprises 15 residues. The V gene's germline CDR1 is SGHRS and CDR2 YFSETQ. V was shortened by 0 bases and J by 2 bases, with 8 bases between the two germline ends. The CDR3: CASSLVQLNTGELFF. The DNA for the CDR3 is TGCGCCAGCAGCTTGGTTCAGTTAAACACCGGGGAGCTGTTTTTT. Looking up the rest from reference TRBV5-1 and TRBJ2-2 gives the full variable domain: KAGVTQTPRYLIKTRGQQVTLSCSPISGHRSVSWYQQTPGQGLQFLFEYFSETQRNKGNFPGRFSGRQFSNSRSEMNVSTLELGDSALYLCASSLVQLNTGELFFGEGSRLTVL.

The chain links TRBV7-3 to TRBJ2-2; TRBD2 agrees at 16 bases. CDR1 is SGHTA and CDR2 is FQGTGA in the germline V gene. The V and J ends lost 5 bases and 4 bases, in that order; junction bases with no gene match: 13. This CDR3 has 20 residues. DNA of the CDR3: TGTGCCAGCAGCCTACTTCCGGGACTAGCGGGAGGGAGGGGCACCGGGGAGCTGTTTTTT. Protein product: CASSLLPGLAGGRGTGELFF.

The genes are TRBV7-8 and TRBJ1-1; D may be TRBD1 (6 bases). Between the trimmed V and J ends, which lost 3 bases and 5 bases, there was a span of 13 bases. From germline, CDR1 is SGHVS and CDR2 FQNEAQ. The CDR3 length is 14 residues. The CDR3 here is CASSFRRGETEAFF. The CDR3 DNA follows: TGTGCCAGCAGCTTTCGGAGGGGGGAGACTGAAGCTTTCTTT.